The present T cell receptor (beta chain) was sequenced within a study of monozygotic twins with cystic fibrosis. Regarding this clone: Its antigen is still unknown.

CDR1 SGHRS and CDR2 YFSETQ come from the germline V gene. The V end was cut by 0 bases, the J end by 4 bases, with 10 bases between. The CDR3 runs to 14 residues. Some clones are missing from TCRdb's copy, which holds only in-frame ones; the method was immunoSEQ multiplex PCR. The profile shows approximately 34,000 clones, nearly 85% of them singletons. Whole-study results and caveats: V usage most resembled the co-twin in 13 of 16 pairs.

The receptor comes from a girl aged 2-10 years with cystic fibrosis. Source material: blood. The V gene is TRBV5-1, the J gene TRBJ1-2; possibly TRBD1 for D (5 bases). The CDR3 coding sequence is TGCGCCAGCAGCTTGGGGGCAGGGCTCTATGGCTACACCTTC. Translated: CASSLGAGLYGYTF.